This entry lists 2 T cell receptor beta chains sequenced from one sample in a study of T cell responses to AZD1222 COVID-19 vaccine. The method was immunoSEQ multiplex PCR; TCRdb's version includes in-frame clones alone and lacks a portion of them. The sample holds 150,000 to 200,000 clones, approximately 90% seen once. The sequences come from peripheral blood, collected on day 0 of AZD1222 vaccination. The source is an adult in good health.

The rearrangement links TRBV2 to TRBJ2-2; a weak D match, TRBD1 (5 bases). CDR1 is SNHLY, CDR2 FYNNEI, per germline. V lost 6 bases and J 5 bases, leaving 19 bases between the germline ends. The CDR3 covers 16 residues. The CDR3 DNA reads TGTGCCAGCAGCCGAGACAGCCTTTGGTCGACCGGGGAGCTGTTTTTT. Its protein is CASSRDSLWSTGELFF.

This clone was detected once. V is TRBV4-3 and J is TRBJ2-7, with D possibly TRBD1 on 6 matching bases. Trimming took off 3 bases at V and 0 bases at J, with 18 bases between the two ends. Germline-derived CDR1 and CDR2 are LGHNA and YSLEER. The CDR3 spans 17 residues. CDR3 sequence (DNA): TGCGCCAGCAGCCAGTTTTTAACCGGGACACCCTCCTACGAGCAGTACTTC. Protein product: CASSQFLTGTPSYEQYF.